A single sample is the source of the 3 T cell receptor beta chains below, sequenced in a study of control samples from healthy donors and cancer patients. Only in-frame clones appear in the TCRdb table, and some are missing; sequencing was by immunoSEQ multiplex PCR. The sample holds about 150,000 clones; 94% are singletons and the top ten take around 6.1%. What was sequenced was blood. Receptor source: a man aged 40-55 years in good health.

The chain is built from TRBV7-9 and TRBJ2-1, with unresolved D. Germline loops: CDR1 SEHNR, CDR2 FQNEAQ (reference sequence). The CDR3 runs to 14 residues. Trimming took 3 bases from V and 6 from J, leaving 12 bases between them. CDR3 nucleotide sequence: TGTGCCAGCAGCTTCCTTTCCACGTCCAATGAGCAGTTCTTC. Translated: CASSFLSTSNEQFF. Full variable domain (outside the CDR3, taken from reference TRBV7-9 and TRBJ2-1): DTGVSQNPRHKITKRGQNVTFRCDPISEHNRLYWYRQTLGQGPEFLTYFQNEAQLEKSRLLSDRFSAERPKGSFSTLEIQRTEQGDSAMYLCASSFLSTSNEQFFGPGTRLTVL.

The chain joins TRBV6-1 to TRBJ1-5; D gene unclear. The CDR3 loop spans 12 amino acids. Trimming took off 3 bases at V and 7 bases at J, with 7 bases between the two ends. Germline V gene data show CDR1 as MNHNS and CDR2 as SASEGT. The DNA of the CDR3 is TGTGCCAGCAGTGAGATTCCGCAGCCCCAGCATTTT. The encoded protein is CASSEIPQPQHF.

The V call is TRBV19, the J call TRBJ1-5; possible D gene TRBD1, 5 bases. The CDR3 has 14 amino acids. In germline, CDR1 is LNHDA, CDR2 SQIVND (reference sequence). Trimming left V 3 bases short and J 4 bases short, with 10 bases between. Here the CDR3 DNA reads TGTGCCAGTAGTATCACGGGGGTGAATCAGCCCCAGCATTTT. It specifies CASSITGVNQPQHF.